Below are 28 T cell receptor beta chains sequenced from a single sample in a study of T-cell reconstitution after alpha-beta-depleted transplantation in children. The TCRbeta library was prepared with unique molecular identifiers. TCRdb reprocessed the PCR reads via MiXCR and lists one record per CDR3 protein. The table shows around 500,000 distinct CDR3 sequences, with around an eighth occurring only once. The sample in question was PBMCs from the stem cell graft donor, obtained from the stem cell graft. The receptor source for this set is a human donor who donated a stem cell graft to a child with combined immunodeficiency.

The chain uses TRBV9 and TRBJ2-1; D tentatively reads TRBD1 or TRBD2 (5 bases each). V shed 4 bases and J shed 8 bases, with 16 bases lying between them. There are 14 residues in the CDR3. Germline values: CDR1 SGDLS, CDR2 YYNGEE. The CDR3 DNA is TGTGCCAGCAGCCCCACGAGGGGATCGTATGAGCAGTTCTTC. It codes for CASSPTRGSYEQFF.

This clonotype was picked up many times. V is TRBV4-3 and J is TRBJ2-7; TRBD1 matches at 9 bases. Germline CDR1 LGHNA, CDR2 YSLEER. CDR3 size: 14 residues. With 3 bases clipped from V and 1 base from J, the junction kept 1 base outside the gene matches. The CDR3 loop reads CASSHGTGSYEQYF. In nucleotides, the CDR3 is TGCGCCAGCAGCCACGGGACAGGGTCCTACGAGCAGTACTTC.

In its sample, this clonotype was seen many times. The chain combines TRBV3-1 with TRBJ2-7; the D call may be TRBD1 or TRBD2 (5 bases each). The V end was cut by 5 bases, the J end by 2 bases, with 25 bases between. Germline V gene data show CDR1 as LGHDT and CDR2 as YNNKEL (reference sequence). CDR3 size: 18 residues. Here the CDR3 DNA reads TGTGCCAGCAGCGGAACGGGTGGGGGAGATAATTTACCCTACGAGCAGTACTTC. Protein product: CASSGTGGGDNLPYEQYF.

This clonotype was observed many times. The chain couples TRBV19 to TRBJ2-5; TRBD1 matches at 8 bases. The junction had 10 bases not matched to a gene; V was cut back by 5 bases and J by 5 bases. Germline CDR1 reads LNHDA; CDR2 reads SQIVND (reference sequence). The CDR3 spans 15 residues. CDR3 residues: CASSVGQGSGETQYF. In nucleotides, the CDR3 is TGTGCCAGTAGTGTCGGACAGGGTTCCGGGGAGACCCAGTACTTC.

Only a few counts were recorded for this clonotype. The chain carries TRBV28 and TRBJ2-3; tentative D call: TRBD2 (6 bases). Trimming shortened V by 6 bases and J by 2 bases, and 18 bases separated the two germline ends. Germline V lookup: CDR1 MDHEN, CDR2 SYDVKM. This CDR3 has 16 residues. CDR3 protein: CASSPRDWKFTDTQYF. The DNA for the CDR3 is TGTGCCAGCAGCCCCCGGGACTGGAAATTCACAGATACGCAGTATTTT.

This chain connects TRBV6-2 or TRBV6-3 to TRBJ2-3, with TRBD2 matching 10 bases. Losses at the gene ends were 2 bases for V and 4 bases for J; bases not matched to a gene: 9. CDR1 MNHEY and CDR2 SVGEGT come from the germline V gene. The CDR3 is 17 residues long. The CDR3 region is CASSYEAGGPVADTQYF. As DNA, the CDR3 is TGTGCCAGCAGTTACGAAGCGGGGGGGCCTGTGGCAGATACGCAGTATTTT.

The sample holds many counts of this clonotype. The V call is TRBV9, the J call TRBJ2-7; either TRBD1 or TRBD2 may supply D (5 bases each). V gave up 4 bases and J gave up 1 base, with 18 bases separating them. Germline CDR1 is SGDLS and CDR2 is YYNGEE. The CDR3 spans 16 residues. The CDR3 spells CASSNNPGTASYEQYF. The CDR3 DNA reads TGTGCCAGCAGCAACAACCCCGGGACGGCTTCCTACGAGCAGTACTTC.

Ten or more counts support this clonotype. The chain carries TRBV27 and TRBJ2-1; 7 bases align to TRBD1. The CDR3 length is 14 residues. V lost 3 bases to trimming and J lost 2 bases; unmatched junction nucleotides: 1. CDR1 is MNHEY and CDR2 is SMNVEV in the germline V gene (reference sequence). CDR3 sequence reads: CASSFDRAYNEQFF. CDR3 DNA: TGTGCCAGCAGTTTCGACAGGGCCTACAATGAGCAGTTCTTC.

Many counts were recorded for this clonotype. The CDR3 region is CASSLALGWTEAFF. The CDR3 DNA sequence: TGTGCCAGCAGTTTAGCGTTAGGGTGGACTGAAGCTTTCTTT. The chain has TRBV12-3 or TRBV12-4 and TRBJ1-1; D remains ambiguous. The CDR3 has 14 amino acids. Trimming took 0 bases from V and 5 from J, leaving 10 bases between them.

This clonotype was recorded a few times. CDR3 nucleotide sequence: TGTGCCAGCAGGAGTTTGCCGGGACTAGCGGGAGGGGTAGATACGCAGTATTTT. Translating it yields CASRSLPGLAGGVDTQYF. The chain employs TRBV2 and TRBJ2-3; 16 positions agree with TRBD2. Germline values: CDR1 SNHLY, CDR2 FYNNEI. This CDR3 is built from 18 residues. With 6 bases clipped from V and 5 bases from J, the junction kept 11 bases outside the gene matches.

The table lists this clonotype with a few counts. The chain joins TRBV7-3 to TRBJ2-3; D not resolved. This CDR3 has 14 amino acids. The ends were cut back, 5 bases at V and 2 bases at J, with 11 bases in the middle. Looked up from germline, CDR1 is SGHTA and CDR2 is FQGTGA. The CDR3 bases are TGTGCCAGCAGCACGGCGGAGAACACAGATACGCAGTATTTT. Its protein is CASSTAENTDTQYF.

The V and J genes are TRBV12-3 or TRBV12-4 and TRBJ1-5, with D possibly matching TRBD1 (6 bases). V was cut by 4 bases and J by 7 bases, with 11 bases left in between. The CDR3 has 13 amino acids. In DNA form, the CDR3 reads TGTGCCAGCAGTTACGGACAGTTCCAGCCCCAGCATTTT. This encodes CASSYGQFQPQHF.

The chain is built from TRBV5-1 and TRBJ2-4; the D gene is possibly TRBD2 (6 bases). The germline gives CDR1 SGHRS, CDR2 YFSETQ. Trimming stripped 0 bases from V and 4 bases from J, with 14 bases between. This CDR3 contains 16 residues. The CDR3, as DNA: TGCGCCAGCAGCTTGGGCCCTTACGGGGGTAAAAACATTCAGTACTTC. Protein sequence: CASSLGPYGGKNIQYF.

CDR3 in amino acids: CSARSHGGTPNQPQHF. The CDR3 nucleotides are TGCAGTGCTAGATCCCATGGGGGAACCCCAAATCAGCCCCAGCATTTT. This chain joins TRBV20-1 and TRBJ1-5; a weak D match, TRBD1 (5 bases). Germline V gene lookup returns CDR1 DFQATT and CDR2 SNEGSKA (reference sequence). The CDR3 sequence is 16 residues long. Trimming pared 2 bases from V and 4 bases from J, leaving 18 bases between.

The chain couples TRBV28 to TRBJ2-1, with 8 bases fitting TRBD2. V was pared by 3 bases and J by 3 bases, with 7 bases of the junction left unmatched. Germline-derived CDR1 and CDR2 are MDHEN and SYDVKM. The CDR3 runs 16 residues. The DNA of the CDR3 is TGTGCCAGCAGTTTGCCAGCGGGGGAAGGCTACAATGAGCAGTTCTTC. This gives the protein CASSLPAGEGYNEQFF. Full variable domain (rest looked up from reference TRBV28 and TRBJ2-1): DVKVTQSSRYLVKRTGEKVFLECVQDMDHENMFWYRQDPGLGLRLIYFSYDVKMKEKGDIPEGYSVSREKKERFSLILESASTNQTSMYLCASSLPAGEGYNEQFFGPGTRLTVL.

This clonotype was picked up many times. V and J are TRBV3-1 and TRBJ1-5; D is unresolved. The V gene's germline CDR1 is LGHDT and CDR2 YNNKEL (reference sequence). The CDR3 is made up of 13 amino acids. V shed 4 bases and J shed 4 bases, with 8 bases lying between them. CDR3 amino acids: CASSPDRNQPQHF. The DNA of the CDR3 is TGTGCCAGCAGCCCCGATCGAAATCAGCCCCAGCATTTT.

This clonotype has ten or more counts. The chain uses TRBV12-3 or TRBV12-4 and TRBJ2-1; D gene unclear. Trimming removed 3 bases at V and 3 bases at J, with 15 bases between. The CDR3 loop spans 16 amino acids. In nucleotides, the CDR3 is TGTGCCAGCAGTTTTATCCCCCGTTCCGGCTACAATGAGCAGTTCTTC. Amino acid sequence: CASSFIPRSGYNEQFF.

This clonotype was recorded many times. The chain carries TRBV6-2 or TRBV6-3 and TRBJ2-7; weak D call: TRBD2 (5 bases). This CDR3 comprises 13 residues. The germline CDR1 and CDR2 sequences are MNHEY and SVGEGT. V lost 6 bases and J 6 bases, leaving 15 bases between the germline ends. CDR3 sequence reads: CASSVDWSGEQYF. CDR3 coding DNA: TGTGCCAGCAGCGTCGACTGGAGCGGCGAGCAGTACTTC.

This clonotype was detected ten times or more. The chain carries TRBV5-5 and TRBJ2-2; 7 bases are shared with TRBD2. CDR3 length: 14 residues. The J segment lost 5 bases and the V segment lost 1 base, leaving 2 bases of the junction unmatched. In germline, CDR1 is SGHKS, CDR2 YYEKEE (reference sequence). The DNA of the CDR3 is TGTGCCAGCAGCTTGATGCGGGAGACCGGGGAGCTGTTTTTT. Amino acid sequence: CASSLMRETGELFF.

This clonotype came up many times. The chain uses TRBV3-1 and TRBJ2-1, with 14 bases matching TRBD2. V lost 4 bases, J lost 3 bases, and 11 bases stayed unmatched. The CDR3 runs 19 residues. Germline V gene sequence: CDR1 LGHDT, CDR2 YNNKEL (reference sequence). Here the CDR3 DNA reads TGTGCCAGCAGCCCTAGTGGGGGGGGACTAGCGGGAGACTACAATGAGCAGTTCTTC. Amino acids: CASSPSGGGLAGDYNEQFF.

In this sample, this clonotype turned up a few times. J is TRBJ1-2 and V is TRBV12-3 or TRBV12-4; tentative D call: TRBD1 (6 bases). Trimming took 5 bases from V and 5 from J, leaving 24 bases between them. This CDR3 is built from 17 residues. The CDR3 sequence: CASSPPGHQGRRYGYTF. The CDR3 nucleotides read TGTGCCAGCAGTCCACCGGGACACCAAGGAAGAAGGTATGGCTACACCTTC.

Many counts were recorded for this clonotype. The chain carries TRBV9 and TRBJ2-7; 9 nucleotides match TRBD1. Germline lookup yields CDR1 SGDLS and CDR2 YYNGEE. The CDR3 is 15 amino acids. Losses at the gene ends were 4 bases for V and 3 bases for J; bases not matched to a gene: 8. CDR3 sequence reads: CASSPRDRALYEQYF. CDR3 sequence (DNA): TGTGCCAGCAGCCCACGGGACAGGGCCCTCTACGAGCAGTACTTC.

The chain carries TRBV6-2 or TRBV6-3 and TRBJ1-3; D is uncertain. CDR3 size: 15 residues. Trimming stripped 5 bases from V and 0 bases from J, with 11 bases between. The germline V gene has CDR1 MNHEY and CDR2 SVGEGT. The CDR3 DNA reads as TGTGCCAGCAGTACCGGGAGACTCTCTGGAAACACCATATATTTT. This gives the protein CASSTGRLSGNTIYF.

This clonotype was observed many times. The chain carries TRBV5-1 and TRBJ2-1; D might be TRBD2 (7 bases). This CDR3 comprises 15 residues. CDR1 is SGHRS and CDR2 is YFSETQ in the germline V gene. With 3 bases removed from V and 7 bases from J, the gap between germline ends came to 17 bases. This CDR3 reads CASSSLGGPGNEQFF. CDR3 coding DNA: TGCGCCAGCAGCTCCCTCGGGGGGCCGGGGAATGAGCAGTTCTTC.

This clonotype was counted many times. This sequence joins TRBV27 and TRBJ1-2; D may be TRBD1 (5 bases). The V end lost 2 bases, the J end lost 4 bases, and 14 bases lay between the germline ends. The CDR3 loop spans 15 amino acids. Germline loops: CDR1 MNHEY, CDR2 SMNVEV (reference sequence). In nucleotides, the CDR3 is TGTGCCAGCAGTTTAATGCGGGGGGTGGCCTATGGCTACACCTTC. Translating gives CASSLMRGVAYGYTF.

The rearrangement links TRBV5-4 to TRBJ1-2; TRBD1 aligns across 8 bases. J was trimmed by 6 bases and V by 4 bases; bases with no gene match: 5. Germline CDR1 SGHNT, CDR2 YYREEE (reference sequence). This CDR3 spans 13 amino acids. DNA of the CDR3: TGTGCCAGCAGCGCCTCAGGGGGCAATGGCTACACCTTC. It specifies CASSASGGNGYTF. Based on the CDR3 plus reference TRBV5-4 and TRBJ1-2, the full variable domain is ETGVTQSPTHLIKTRGQQVTLRCSSQSGHNTVSWYQQALGQGPQFIFQYYREEENGRGNFPPRFSGLQFPNYSSELNVNALELDDSALYLCASSASGGNGYTFGSGTRLTVV.

This clonotype was observed a handful of times. In nucleotides, the CDR3 is TGCGCCAGCAGCTTGCGGACAGGGGAACCAAACACTGAAGCTTTCTTT. As protein: CASSLRTGEPNTEAFF. The rearrangement links TRBV5-1 to TRBJ1-1; 9 nucleotides match TRBD1. The CDR3 contains 16 residues. The germline gives CDR1 SGHRS, CDR2 YFSETQ. J was trimmed by 2 bases and V by 1 base; bases with no gene match: 6.

This clonotype was seen only a few times. The CDR3 reads CASSYTGYEQYF. CDR3 DNA: TGTGCCAGCAGTTATACAGGTTACGAGCAGTACTTC. The chain carries TRBV6-2 or TRBV6-3 and TRBJ2-7; perhaps TRBD1 as D (5 bases). Germline V gene sequence: CDR1 MNHEY, CDR2 SVGEGT. Trimming took off 3 bases at V and 4 bases at J, with 7 bases between the two ends. This CDR3 region has 12 residues.